One and the same sample provided the 2 T cell receptor beta chains below, sequenced in a study of cytomegalovirus exposure and HLA in healthy donors. Amplification used 60 Vbeta primers and 13 Jbeta primers. Here immunoSEQ multiplex PCR was the method, and the copy in TCRdb shows in-frame clones only, minus some. Of tens of thousands of clones listed, 70% to 85% are singletons. The sequenced sample was PBMCs. Source of these receptors: a man between 45 and 60 years old in good health and CMV-seronegative.

This clone occurred once. The CDR3 DNA follows: TGTGCCAGCAGCTTAGCGATAAGTAGCGGGAGGGCCGATACGCAGTATTTT. This gives the protein CASSLAISSGRADTQYF. V gene TRBV7-9 combines with J gene TRBJ2-3; 11 bases line up with TRBD2. This CDR3 region has 17 residues. V dropped 0 bases and J dropped 6; count of bases not matched to a gene: 8. CDR1 is SEHNR, CDR2 FQNEAQ, per germline (reference sequence).

The chain has TRBV28 and TRBJ2-5; TRBD1 might be the D (5 bases). The CDR3 totals 14 residues. V was cut by 7 bases and J by 1 base, with 13 bases left in between. The germline V gene encodes CDR1 MDHEN and CDR2 SYDVKM. The CDR3 coding sequence is TGTGCCAGCACTCGCAGGGCGCTCCAAGAGACCCAGTACTTC. Its translation: CASTRRALQETQYF. Full variable domain (rest looked up from reference TRBV28 and TRBJ2-5): DVKVTQSSRYLVKRTGEKVFLECVQDMDHENMFWYRQDPGLGLRLIYFSYDVKMKEKGDIPEGYSVSREKKERFSLILESASTNQTSMYLCASTRRALQETQYFGPGTRLLVL.